These T cell receptor beta chains were read from a single sample in a study of cytomegalovirus exposure and HLA in healthy donors. Only in-frame clones appear in the TCRdb table, and some are missing; sequencing was by immunoSEQ multiplex PCR. The table includes approximately 99,000 clones, approximately 85% detected once. The sequenced sample consisted of PBMCs. The receptors shown here come from a woman younger than 30 in good health and CMV-seronegative. Both conserved end residues are trimmed from each CDR3.

v_gene	j_gene	CDR3aa
TRBV9	TRBJ2-7	ASSVVGGGFNEQY
TRBV29-1	TRBJ1-3	SVGVGIGNTIY
TRBV6-1	TRBJ1-5	ASRTGYSNQPQH
TRBV27	TRBJ1-6	ASSFFTGRNSPLH
TRBV7-9	TRBJ1-2	ASSTGQGNGYT
TRBV7-6	TRBJ2-7	ASSLSPGSEQY
TRBV7-6	TRBJ2-2	ASSSGQGGSGELF
TRBV2	TRBJ1-1	ASSQQGNTEAF
TRBV5-1	TRBJ1-4	ASSGTTGMGEKLF
TRBV7-3	TRBJ2-1	ASSPGTGGNEQF
TRBV18	TRBJ1-3	ASSTSGLVAGNTIY
TRBV19	TRBJ2-7	ASSTSGGGEQY
TRBV5-4	TRBJ1-1	ASSYLDSAEAF
TRBV28	TRBJ2-7	ASSPGLAGGYEQY
TRBV11-2	TRBJ2-7	ASAGPEQY
TRBV4-1	TRBJ1-2	ASSQDTGLNYGYT
TRBV27	TRBJ1-1	ASSLARENTEAF
TRBV13	TRBJ2-5	ASSFRLAGEQETQY
TRBV15	TRBJ2-3	ATSRDITRGIDTQY
TRBV6-5	TRBJ2-6	ASSSERAGANVLT
TRBV6-1	TRBJ2-7	ASSGQGPREQY
TRBV4-2	TRBJ1-2	ASSQVLVTGRKNYGYT
TRBV15	TRBJ2-2	ATSLPPGELF
TRBV2	TRBJ2-2	AVMRPNTGELF
TRBV30	TRBJ1-2	AWSAPGGRIVISFGYT
TRBV11-1	TRBJ2-7	ASAVNGGEQY